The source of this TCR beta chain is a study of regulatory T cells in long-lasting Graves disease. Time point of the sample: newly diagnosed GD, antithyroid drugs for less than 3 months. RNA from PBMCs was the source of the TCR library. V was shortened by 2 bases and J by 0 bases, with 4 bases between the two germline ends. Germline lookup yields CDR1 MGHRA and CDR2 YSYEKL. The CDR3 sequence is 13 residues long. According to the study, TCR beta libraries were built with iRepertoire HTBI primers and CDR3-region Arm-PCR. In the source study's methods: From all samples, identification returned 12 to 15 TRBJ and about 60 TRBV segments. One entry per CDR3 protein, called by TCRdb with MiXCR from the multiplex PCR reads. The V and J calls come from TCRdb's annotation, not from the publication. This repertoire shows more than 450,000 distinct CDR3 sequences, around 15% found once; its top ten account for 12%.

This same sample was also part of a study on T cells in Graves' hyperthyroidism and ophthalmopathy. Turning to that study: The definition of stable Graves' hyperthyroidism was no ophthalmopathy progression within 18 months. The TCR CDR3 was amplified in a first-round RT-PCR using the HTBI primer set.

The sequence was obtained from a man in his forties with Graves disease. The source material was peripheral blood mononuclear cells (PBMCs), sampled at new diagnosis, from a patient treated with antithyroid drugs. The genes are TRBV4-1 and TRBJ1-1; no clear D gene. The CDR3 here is CASSQPMNTEAFF. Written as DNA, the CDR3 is TGCGCCAGCAGCCAACCCATGAACACTGAAGCTTTCTTT.